This passage covers 19 T cell receptor beta chains from one sample sequenced in a study of T cells in women clearing cervical HPV infection. Generated by immunoSEQ multiplex PCR, the TCRdb table keeps only in-frame clones and is missing some. Its clone listing holds fewer than 20,000 clones. The sequencing input was blood buffy coat. All receptors derive from a woman between 18 and 69 years old with a cervical HPV16 infection that either progressed to CIN3+ or cleared (not recorded which).

For this clone: The read halts 3 residues ahead of the CDR3 end, with the missing end drawn from the germline J gene. This chain links TRBV7-6 with TRBJ2-1; 7 bases agree with TRBD2. This CDR3 has 14 amino acids. The V segment lost 5 bases and the J segment 6 bases; nucleotides outside the gene matches: 7. Germline CDR1 SGHVS, CDR2 FNYEAQ. The CDR3 bases that were read are TGTGCCAGCAGCCGAATAGGGACTACCAATGAG. Amino acids: CASSRIGTTNE. The complete CDR3 reads CASSRIGTTNEQFF.

Worth noting for this clone: The CDR3 end lies 3 residues beyond the end of the read and is filled in from the germline J gene. V is TRBV11-3 and J is TRBJ2-7; weak D call: TRBD2 (5 bases). CDR3 length: 13 amino acids. The V end lost 5 bases, the J end lost 2 bases, and 10 bases lay between the germline ends. The germline gives CDR1 SGHNT, CDR2 YENEEA. The CDR3 loop is CASSRGGPYEQYF. CDR3 DNA, as far as it was read: TGTGCCAGCAGCCGCGGCGGGCCCTACGAG.

As regards this clone: The read terminates 3 residues before the CDR3 end, so the remaining end is supplied by the germline J gene. The J gene is TRBJ2-1, the V gene TRBV7-6, with 7 bases matching TRBD1. The CDR3 is 18 amino acids. J gave up 2 bases and V 5 bases, and 15 bases lay outside the gene matches. Looked up from germline, CDR1 is SGHVS and CDR2 is FNYEAQ. CDR3 DNA (partial): TGTGCCAGCAGCCTCTCGACAGGGCCCCCATCTACCTACAATGAG. Encoded protein: CASSLSTGPPSTYNE. From start to end, the CDR3 is CASSLSTGPPSTYNEQFF.

Details on this clone: One end of the junction fails to match germline, which may point to a read error. Read sequence stops 3 residues before the CDR3 end, and the germline J gene provides the missing end. The same CDR3 is also encoded by other DNA sequences in this sample. This chain uses TRBV7-6 with TRBJ2-3; 7 positions agree with TRBD1. Germline loops: CDR1 SGHVS, CDR2 FNYEAQ. The CDR3 runs to 16 residues. The CDR3 spells CASSFVTQGSTDTQYF. CDR3 DNA (partial): TGTGCTAGCAGCTTTGTAACACAGGGGAGCACAGATACG.

Concerning this clone itself: The read ends 3 residues early relative to the CDR3; the germline J gene fills the gap. The chain couples TRBV16 to TRBJ1-1, with a possible D match to TRBD1 (6 bases). Germline V gives CDR1 KGHSY, CDR2 FQNENV. The CDR3 spans 14 residues. V was pared by 3 bases and J by 0 bases, with 8 bases between. CDR3 bases read: TGTGCCAGCAGCCAGGGGGCAGTGAACACTGAA. Amino acids: CASSQGAVNTE. The entire CDR3 protein reads CASSQGAVNTEAFF.

As for this clone: From the germline J gene comes the end of the CDR3, since the read stops 3 residues before it. The chain carries TRBV6-1 and TRBJ1-2, with a tentative D call TRBD1 (5 bases). In germline, CDR1 is MNHNS, CDR2 SASEGT. Trimming removed 4 bases from V and 6 bases from J, with 21 bases in between. The CDR3 spans 16 residues. The CDR3 loop reads CASSAPDLRGVHGYTF. The sequenced part of the CDR3 DNA is TGTGCCAGCAGTGCTCCCGATTTACGGGGGGTCCATGGC.

Frequency places this clone as medium-sized. The CDR3 DNA, read in part, is TGCAGTGCTAGAGCTTCCGGGACTAGCTTCAATGCG. It yields the protein CSARASGTSFNA. The whole CDR3 sequence reads CSARASGTSFNAQYF. The chain recombines TRBV20-1 with TRBJ2-3, with 9 nucleotides matching TRBD2. The sequence runs out 3 residues before the end of the CDR3; the remainder is reconstructed from the germline J gene. The CDR3 runs to 15 residues. The germline V gene encodes CDR1 DFQATT and CDR2 SNEGSKA (reference sequence).

Note on this clone: The read is 3 residues too short to cover the CDR3 end, so that end is filled in from the germline J gene. This chain connects TRBV10-3 to TRBJ1-5, with 9 positions matching TRBD1. The CDR3 is 13 amino acids. CDR1 and CDR2 (germline): ENHRY, SYGVKD. Trimming took 10 bases from V and 5 from J; bases not matched to a gene: 6. CDR3 protein: CATHRGQDQPQHF. Incomplete CDR3 DNA: TGTGCCACTCACAGGGGGCAGGATCAGCCC.

By frequency, this clone is medium-sized (0.01 to 0.1%). The read comes to an end 3 residues before the CDR3 does, leaving the germline J gene to fill in the end. This chain uses TRBV29-1 with TRBJ2-6; 9 bases agree with TRBD1. Per germline, CDR1 SQVTM and CDR2 ANQGSEA. There are 16 residues in the CDR3. The trim removed 6 bases at V and 1 base at J, leaving 7 bases unmatched. CDR3 residues: CSVGTGTVSGANVLTF. Partial CDR3 DNA: TGCAGCGTGGGGACAGGGACAGTATCTGGGGCCAACGTC.

CDR3 bases read: TGTGCCAGCAGCCCGGGGGGCGAGACC. Protein sequence: CASSPGGET. The whole CDR3 sequence is CASSPGGETQYF. The gene calls are TRBV5-4 and TRBJ2-5, with D perhaps TRBD2 (7 bases). From the germline J gene comes the end of the CDR3, since the read stops 3 residues before it. Trimming removed 4 bases at V and 5 bases at J, with 9 bases between. Germline V gives CDR1 SGHNT, CDR2 YYREEE (reference sequence). The CDR3 contains 12 residues.

A note on this clone: The read terminates 3 residues before the CDR3 end, so the remaining end is supplied by the germline J gene. The chain combines TRBV5-8 with TRBJ2-7, with a tentative D call TRBD2 (6 bases). Germline CDR1 and CDR2: SGHTS and YDEGEE. V was trimmed by 5 bases and J by 1 base, leaving 13 bases between them. The CDR3 loop spans 14 amino acids. This chain's CDR3 is CASRRQGGSYEQYF. The sequenced CDR3 bases are TGTGCCAGCAGGCGGCAGGGAGGTTCCTACGAG.

Turning to this clone: The read ends 3 residues early relative to the CDR3; the germline J gene fills the gap. The rearrangement uses TRBV28 and TRBJ2-4, with 12 positions matching TRBD2. Germline CDR1 MDHEN, CDR2 SYDVKM. V lost 5 bases to trimming and J lost 6 bases; unmatched junction nucleotides: 8. The CDR3 is made up of 16 amino acids. The chain's CDR3 is CASSTSLAGGLNIQYF. Incomplete CDR3 DNA: TGTGCCAGCAGTACTTCACTAGCGGGGGGTCTAAACATT. Combining the CDR3 with reference TRBV28 and TRBJ2-4 gives the whole variable domain DVKVTQSSRYLVKRTGEKVFLECVQDMDHENMFWYRQDPGLGLRLIYFSYDVKMKEKGDIPEGYSVSREKKERFSLILESASTNQTSMYLCASSTSLAGGLNIQYFGAGTRLSVL.

As concerns this clone: The CDR3 end is not reached by the read, which stops 3 residues before it; the germline J gene fills it in. The chain uses TRBV19 and TRBJ1-5; weak D call: TRBD1 (6 bases). The CDR3 runs 15 residues. Trimming removed 3 bases from V and 2 bases from J, with 11 bases in between. In germline, CDR1 is LNHDA, CDR2 SQIVND (reference sequence). The CDR3 DNA, read in part, is TGTGCCAGTAGTATTTTGGGGGCCGGCAATCAGCCC. Its translation is CASSILGAGNQP. The whole CDR3 protein is CASSILGAGNQPQHF.

Turning to this clone: The read gets to within 3 residues of the CDR3 end, and the germline J gene fills in the rest. The V call is TRBV7-6, the J call TRBJ2-7; 9 positions agree with TRBD1. Trimming cost V 5 bases and J 3 bases; bases outside gene matches: 5. Germline CDR1 SGHVS, CDR2 FNYEAQ. This CDR3 has 14 residues. The CDR3 region is CASSVDRGNYEQYF. CDR3 bases read: TGTGCCAGCAGCGTCGACAGGGGGAACTACGAG.

As regards this clone: The CDR3 end lies 3 residues beyond the end of the read and is filled in from the germline J gene. The chain is built from TRBV5-1 and TRBJ2-7; 10 positions agree with TRBD2. Germline CDR1 is SGHRS and CDR2 is YFSETQ. Losses at the gene ends were 0 bases for V and 0 bases for J; bases not matched to a gene: 9. The CDR3 totals 18 residues. This chain's CDR3 is CASSLGAGLAGGSYEQYF. The part of the CDR3 DNA that was read is TGCGCCAGCAGCTTGGGAGCTGGGTTAGCGGGAGGCTCCTACGAG. Full variable domain (outside the CDR3, taken from reference TRBV5-1 and TRBJ2-7): KAGVTQTPRYLIKTRGQQVTLSCSPISGHRSVSWYQQTPGQGLQFLFEYFSETQRNKGNFPGRFSGRQFSNSRSEMNVSTLELGDSALYLCASSLGAGLAGGSYEQYFGPGTRLTVT.

A word on this clone: The DNA ends 3 residues before the CDR3 does, and the rest of the CDR3 is filled in from the germline J gene. The rearrangement uses TRBV9 and TRBJ1-2, with D tentatively TRBD1 (6 bases). Germline CDR1 SGDLS, CDR2 YYNGEE. The CDR3 consists of 13 residues. The CDR3 DNA, read in part, is TGTGCCAGCAGCGTCCAGGGGAGAGGGAGC. Residues: CASSVQGRGS. The whole CDR3 sequence reads CASSVQGRGSYTF.

Notes on this clone: The read ends 3 residues early relative to the CDR3; the germline J gene fills the gap. The V gene is TRBV19, the J gene TRBJ2-2; 7 bases are shared with TRBD1. Germline V CDR1 and CDR2: LNHDA, SQIVND (reference sequence). The CDR3 has 15 amino acids. Losses at the gene ends were 5 bases for V and 0 bases for J; bases not matched to a gene: 3. Incomplete CDR3 DNA: TGTGCCAGTAGTTCCGGGACAGCGAACACCGGGGAG. Translation: CASSSGTANTGE. Given in full, the CDR3 is CASSSGTANTGELFF.

Considering frequency, this clone is medium-sized. The read is 3 residues too short to cover the CDR3 end, so that end is filled in from the germline J gene. The chain links TRBV20-1 to TRBJ2-3, with a possible D match to TRBD2 (6 bases). CDR1 and CDR2 from the germline V gene are DFQATT and SNEGSKA (reference sequence). Between the trimmed V and J ends, which lost 5 bases and 0 bases, there was a span of 18 bases. This CDR3 has 16 amino acids. The sequenced part of the CDR3 DNA is TGCAGTGCTGGAGGAGCTAGCGAACTTAGCACAGATACG. This sequence encodes CSAGGASELSTDT. In full, the CDR3 is CSAGGASELSTDTQYF.

Worth noting for this clone: The CDR3 goes on 3 residues after the read ends, and that part is filled in from the germline J gene. V and J are TRBV29-1 and TRBJ2-7; 7 bases are a match to TRBD1. The CDR3 is made up of 13 amino acids. The J segment lost 3 bases and the V segment lost 1 base, leaving 3 bases of the junction unmatched. Germline V lookup: CDR1 SQVTM, CDR2 ANQGSEA. The CDR3 here is CSVEGAGGYEQYF. The CDR3 bases that were read are TGCAGCGTTGAAGGGGCAGGGGGCTACGAG.